These T cell receptor beta chains were read from a single sample in a study of blood T cell repertoires in COVID-19. Only in-frame clones appear in the TCRdb table, and some are missing; sequencing was by immunoSEQ multiplex PCR. The sample lists around 170,000 clones; about 88% were seen once. The material sequenced was PBMCs or T cells enriched from blood (not recorded which). The receptor set was obtained from a woman aged 50 to 60 who had recovered from COVID-19. Both conserved end residues are trimmed from each CDR3.

v_gene,j_gene,CDR3aa
TRBV27,TRBJ2-7,ASSLKGVKSSYEQY
TRBV3-1/TRBV3-2,TRBJ2-7,ASSSRGGDYEQY
TRBV27,TRBJ2-2,ASSLSGSTGELF
TRBV7-2,TRBJ1-1,ASRRNMNTEAF
TRBV27,TRBJ1-6,ASRETGGSTLH
TRBV9,TRBJ2-1,ASSVTSGSTNEQF
TRBV4-3,TRBJ1-2,ASSQDNRGLYGYT
TRBV15,TRBJ1-2,ATSRVRTAGLYGYT
TRBV5-1,TRBJ1-1,ASQGQGRTEAF
TRBV6-5,TRBJ2-1,ASSYRDRGHNEQF
TRBV5-1,TRBJ1-3,ASSSRTGTGNTIY
TRBV6-1,TRBJ2-1,ASSEALAGGADEQF
TRBV7-9,TRBJ2-7,ASSWGLAGGEQY
TRBV24-1,TRBJ2-1,ATSESSGIQNEQF
TRBV5-1,TRBJ1-2,ASSPWTGGNYGYT
TRBV5-4,TRBJ2-2,ASSLTSGPNTGELF
TRBV24-1,TRBJ2-1,ATSVGTSSEQF
TRBV27,TRBJ1-1,ASSLKTGGEAF
TRBV7-9,TRBJ1-2,ASSGGDRQGGYT
TRBV9,TRBJ1-6,ASSSGGGTNSPLH
TRBV19,TRBJ1-1,ASAEQGAGRFEAF
TRBV29-1,TRBJ2-1,SVEPGLANNEQF
TRBV2,TRBJ2-1,ASSGRLAGSYNEQF
TRBV9,TRBJ2-1,ASSVGPTRLNNEQF
TRBV6-7,TRBJ1-2,ASSLRQVYGYT
TRBV7-9,TRBJ2-5,ASSGTAQETQY
TRBV4-2,TRBJ2-3,ASSQSPSGRGRSTDTQY
TRBV2,TRBJ1-2,ASRRTGGDYGYT
TRBV12-3/TRBV12-4,TRBJ2-5,ASSLGLGETQY
TRBV5-4,TRBJ2-7,ASSLGGQLPPLSYEQY
TRBV10-3,TRBJ1-1,AISPRTVMNTEAF
TRBV3-1/TRBV3-2,TRBJ2-7,ASSQDLSGRSSYEQY
TRBV30,TRBJ1-2,AWSVLGGAQRN
TRBV13,TRBJ1-6,ASSLGWDSNSPLH
TRBV7-9,TRBJ2-7,ASSLGTPPYEQY
TRBV3-1/TRBV3-2,TRBJ1-2,ASSTYRGRVGYT
TRBV27,TRBJ2-3,ASSLLAGGLDTQY
TRBV10-1,TRBJ1-2,ASSPLRGTNYGYT
TRBV18,TRBJ1-2,ASSPDLLGGEDGYT
TRBV19,TRBJ2-5,ASTPTGWSQETQY
TRBV18,TRBJ1-2,ASSPPWKGGYT
TRBV6-5,TRBJ1-2,ASSYGGGIGYGYT
TRBV24-1,TRBJ2-3,ATSDRRLAGVADTQY
TRBV12-3/TRBV12-4,TRBJ2-5,ASRGTVQETQY
TRBV6-5,TRBJ1-5,ASRGGWASGAQH
TRBV7-2,TRBJ2-1,ASSLGTSGSYEQF
TRBV11-2,TRBJ1-6,ASSFGQDTSPLH
TRBV7-9,TRBJ2-5,ASSFGGEWGETQY
TRBV6-1,TRBJ1-3,ASSEALQGRLIGNTIY
TRBV29-1,TRBJ2-1,SVTPSGSYNEQF